Presented here are 3 T cell receptor beta chains from one specimen sequenced in a study of blood T cell repertoires in COVID-19. Clones were read by immunoSEQ multiplex PCR, and TCRdb kept only the in-frame ones, dropping some. The sample consists of fewer than 200,000 clones, about 80% of them appearing once. Material: peripheral blood. The source is a human donor in a cohort sampled during active COVID-19.

This clone was recorded only once. The J gene is TRBJ2-1, the V gene TRBV3-1 (or the pseudogene TRBV3-2); D is unclear. This CDR3 has 14 residues. V lost 1 base and J 0 bases, leaving 4 bases between the germline ends. The germline V gene encodes CDR1 LGHDT and CDR2 YNNKEL (reference sequence). The CDR3 protein is CASSQVRSYNEQFF. The CDR3 DNA is TGTGCCAGCAGCCAAGTCCGCTCCTACAATGAGCAGTTCTTC.

This chain joins TRBV6-6 and TRBJ2-3; TRBD1 aligns across 9 bases. Germline V gene sequence: CDR1 MNHNY, CDR2 SVGAGI (reference sequence). The CDR3 is 17 amino acids. The trim removed 5 bases at V and 0 bases at J, leaving 9 bases unmatched. The CDR3 here is CASSRRTTGGSTDTQYF. The CDR3 region has the DNA TGTGCCAGCAGTCGACGAACGACAGGGGGAAGCACAGATACGCAGTATTTT.

The genes are TRBV7-3 and TRBJ2-1, with a weak D call TRBD2 (6 bases). The CDR3 is 13 amino acids. Trimming stripped 5 bases from V and 10 bases from J, with 15 bases between. Germline-derived CDR1 and CDR2 are SGHTA and FQGTGA. The CDR3 bases are TGTGCCAGCAGCCGCGGGACTGTCGAGGAGCAGTTCTTC. It specifies CASSRGTVEEQFF. The complete variable domain, with remaining parts taken from reference TRBV7-3 and TRBJ2-1, reads GAGVSQTPSNKVTEKGKYVELRCDPISGHTALYWYRQSLGQGPEFLIYFQGTGAADDSGLPNDRFFAVRPEGSVSTLKIQRTERGDSAVYLCASSRGTVEEQFFGPGTRLTVL.